Listed below are T cell receptor beta chains from one sample, sequenced in a study of regulatory T cells in long-lasting Graves disease. MiXCR, applied by TCRdb to the multiplex PCR reads, yields one record per CDR3 protein. The sample consists of about 470,000 distinct CDR3 sequences, roughly 15% of them appearing once. These same data were also listed under a study on T cells in Graves' hyperthyroidism and ophthalmopathy.

The source was peripheral blood mononuclear cells (PBMCs), collected at new diagnosis, from a patient treated with antithyroid drugs. The source is a man between 40 and 49 years old with Graves disease. The CDR3 runs from the conserved cysteine through the conserved F or W. A D gene is named only where the DNA matches it firmly. Clone size appears in some rows only: once, few, many, or a class for an expanded clone.

v_gene,d_gene,j_gene,abundance,CDR3nt,CDR3aa
TRBV7-6,TRBD2,TRBJ2-1,many,TGTGCCAGCAGCTTTATTTGCGTCGGGAGGGCCCACTCTTATGAGCAGTTCTTC,CASSFICVGRAHSYEQFF
TRBV11-1,TRBD2,TRBJ2-2,.,TGTGCCAGCAGCTTCAGCGGGAGCCGCACCGGGGAGCTGTTTTTT,CASSFSGSRTGELFF
TRBV20-1,TRBD2,TRBJ2-5,many,TGCAGTGCTGGGGGGAGGGCGGCGGGAGGACGGGAGACCCAGTACTTC,CSAGGRAAGGRETQYF
TRBV12-5,.,TRBJ2-1,many,TGTGCTAGTGGTTCGACCGACAGTCCGACGAATGAGCAGTTCTTC,CASGSTDSPTNEQFF
TRBV6-2/TRBV6-3,TRBD2,TRBJ2-1,few,TGTGCCAGCAGTTACTCCATCGTAGCGGGAGTAAATGAGCAGTTCTTC,CASSYSIVAGVNEQFF
TRBV2,.,TRBJ2-2,many,TGTGCCAGCGCAAACCGGGACAAGAACACCGGGGAGCTGTTTTTT,CASANRDKNTGELFF
TRBV5-8,.,TRBJ1-5,.,TGTGCCAGCAGCCGGCAGCGATATAGCAATCAGCCCCAGCATTTT,CASSRQRYSNQPQHF
TRBV29-1,TRBD2,TRBJ2-1,.,TGCAGCGTTGATCTGAGCGGGAGGGCCTACTACAATGAGCAGTTCTTC,CSVDLSGRAYYNEQFF
TRBV28,.,TRBJ2-3,many,TGTGCCATCGGGCGCGGAGGGAGCTCCACAGATACGCAGTATTTT,CAIGRGGSSTDTQYF
TRBV30,.,TRBJ1-5,many,TGTGCCTGGAGAGCTCGGGATAATCAGCCCCAGCATTTT,CAWRARDNQPQHF
TRBV5-6,.,TRBJ2-7,many,TGTGCCAGCAGCTCGGTAGTTTCGATCTACGAGCAGTACTTC,CASSSVVSIYEQYF
TRBV20-1,TRBD2,TRBJ2-7,many,TGCAGTGCCCCGCAAGCGGGAGCCCCTGCCGAGCAGTACTTC,CSAPQAGAPAEQYF
TRBV12-5,TRBD2,TRBJ2-7,many,TGTGCTAGTGGTTTGGGCGGGACTAGCGGACCCTACGAGCAGTACTTC,CASGLGGTSGPYEQYF
TRBV14,.,TRBJ2-1,.,TGTGCCAGCAGCCAAGAATGGCGGGGTTCCTACAATGAGCAGTTCTTC,CASSQEWRGSYNEQFF
TRBV3-1,TRBD2,TRBJ2-3,few,TGTGCCAGCAGCCAAGATGGCGGGAGGGCCTTGGATACGCAGTATTTT,CASSQDGGRALDTQYF
TRBV12-5,.,TRBJ1-1,.,TGTGCTAGTGGTAGGGCCGGGGGCACTGAAGCTTTCTTT,CASGRAGGTEAFF
TRBV28,TRBD1,TRBJ1-6,.,TGTGCCAGCCGACAGGGGGTCGGTTCACCCCTCCACTTT,CASRQGVGSPLHF
TRBV7-8,.,TRBJ1-5,few,TGTGCCAGCAGCAACCGTGGGGAAGGGGGCAATCAGCCCCAGCATTTT,CASSNRGEGGNQPQHF
TRBV4-1,TRBD1,TRBJ2-7,few,TGCGCCAGCAGCCACATGACAGGGGGGTCCTACGAGCAGTACTTC,CASSHMTGGSYEQYF
TRBV19,.,TRBJ2-7,few,TGTGCCAGTAGTATGGGTCAGAATACCTACGAGCAGTACTTC,CASSMGQNTYEQYF
TRBV28,.,TRBJ1-2,many,TGTGTCAGCAGTTTGGACAGCACCTATGGCTACACCTTC,CVSSLDSTYGYTF
TRBV2,.,TRBJ2-7,many,TGTGCCAGCAAATCTAACGTAGGGCAGTACTTC,CASKSNVGQYF
TRBV5-1,.,TRBJ2-3,.,TGCGCCAGCAGCTCTGGCCTCGCAGGGGGGGTTTACACAGATACGCAGTATTTT,CASSSGLAGGVYTDTQYF
TRBV28,.,TRBJ1-5,.,TGTGCCAGCAGCCCCCCTGGCAATCAGCCCCAGCATTTT,CASSPPGNQPQHF
TRBV5-1,.,TRBJ2-7,many,TGCGCCAGCAGCTTGGATGGACCCGAGCAGTACTTC,CASSLDGPEQYF
TRBV6-9,TRBD1,TRBJ2-2,.,TGTGCCAGCAGTTACTCTGGGGGACAGGGGGGAACCGGGGAGCTGTTTTTT,CASSYSGGQGGTGELFF
TRBV28,.,TRBJ2-2,many,TGTGCCGGTCAGAAGAACACCGGGGAGCTGTTTTTT,CAGQKNTGELFF
TRBV19,.,TRBJ2-2,.,TGTGCCAGTAGTATAGGCCCTTTCGGGGAGCTGTTTTTT,CASSIGPFGELFF
TRBV10-3,.,TRBJ1-4,few,TGTGCCATCAGTGAAAAGGTGGTTAATGAAAAACTGTTTTTT,CAISEKVVNEKLFF
TRBV20-1,.,TRBJ2-3,many,TGCAGTGCTGCTAGCGGGACAGGGACAGATACGCAGTATTTT,CSAASGTGTDTQYF
TRBV6-1,.,TRBJ2-7,many,TGTGCCAGCACCCGGGACTTCACCCAGTACTTC,CASTRDFTQYF
TRBV7-9,TRBD2,TRBJ2-1,many,TGTGCCAGCAGGTCAACTAGCGGGAGTAGGAACAATGAGCAGTTCTTC,CASRSTSGSRNNEQFF
TRBV20-1,TRBD1,TRBJ2-7,many,TGCAGTGCTCCAAGACAGGGTTCCTACGAGCAGTACTTC,CSAPRQGSYEQYF
TRBV6-1,.,TRBJ1-2,.,TGTGCCAGCACCTCCCCCCTAAGTGGTCGATACGACTATGGCTACACCTTC,CASTSPLSGRYDYGYTF
TRBV2,TRBD1,TRBJ2-5,many,TGTGCCAGCAGTGGACAGGGGATGGAGACCCAGTACTTC,CASSGQGMETQYF
TRBV11-2,.,TRBJ1-4,many,TGTGCCAGCAGCTTAGTGGGACTGGTTAATGAAAAACTGTTTTTT,CASSLVGLVNEKLFF
TRBV15,.,TRBJ2-2,.,TGTGCCACCAGCAGAGAGCCCGGGAGAGTGGCCGGGGAGCTGTTTTTT,CATSREPGRVAGELFF
TRBV2,TRBD2,TRBJ2-7,many,TGTGCCGGTCGCACCCTAGCGGGAGATTCGTACGAGCAGTACTTC,CAGRTLAGDSYEQYF
TRBV27,.,TRBJ1-2,many,TGTGCCAGCAGTTTAGCTGGGGCCGGGGGTTACTATGGCTACACCTTC,CASSLAGAGGYYGYTF
TRBV14,.,TRBJ2-7,.,TGTGCCAGCAGCCCGCAGGCTTCCTACGAGCAGTACTTC,CASSPQASYEQYF
TRBV11-3,TRBD1,TRBJ2-1,many,TGTGCCAGCAGCTTAACCGGGACAGGGTACAATGAGCAGTTCTTC,CASSLTGTGYNEQFF
TRBV5-1,.,TRBJ2-5,many,TGCGCCAGCAGCTTGGCCCTTGCGTTCGGAGAGACCCAGTACTTC,CASSLALAFGETQYF
TRBV28,.,TRBJ2-7,many,TGTGCCAGCACTCCCGGGCTGGGACGGCCCTACGAGCAGTACTTC,CASTPGLGRPYEQYF
TRBV2,.,TRBJ1-2,once,TGTGCCAGCAGTGGAGACCGACCCTATGGCTACACCTTC,CASSGDRPYGYTF
TRBV7-9,TRBD1,TRBJ2-5,many,TGTGCCAGCAGCAAGAGGACAGGTCAAGAGACCCAGTACTTC,CASSKRTGQETQYF
TRBV6-5,TRBD2,TRBJ2-7,many,TGTGCCAGCAGTTACTCTTCTACTCTAGCGGGACTCTCCTACGAGCAGTACTTC,CASSYSSTLAGLSYEQYF
TRBV4-1,.,TRBJ2-7,many,TGCGCCAGCAGCCGTGGGAGCAGTTCCTACGAGCAGTACTTC,CASSRGSSSYEQYF
TRBV4-1,TRBD2,TRBJ2-3,many,TGCGCCAGCAGCCAAGAGGCCAGCGGGGGCACAGATACGCAGTATTTT,CASSQEASGGTDTQYF
TRBV19,.,TRBJ2-3,.,TGTGCCAGTAGTATAGATCTATCGGGACTGGCAGATACGCAGTATTTT,CASSIDLSGLADTQYF
TRBV19,.,TRBJ2-2,few,TGTGCCAGTAGTAAGACTAGTACGTCCACCGGGGAGCTGTTTTTT,CASSKTSTSTGELFF